This TCR beta chain was sequenced during a study of blood T cell repertoires in COVID-19. Study-wide background: The United States, Italy and Spain were the sources of the acute and convalescent COVID-19 samples. T cells, B-cell-depleted T cells, or PBMCs provided the cDNA or gDNA that served as material.

Authors' processing steps: Counts of nucleated cells, estimated from reference gene primer amplification, were obtained. TCRdb's table, derived via immunoSEQ multiplex PCR, lists solely in-frame clones and lacks some. That table gives V, J and clone size, and the DNA gave D and trimming. The repertoire consists of around 220,000 clones, with roughly 80% occurring once and the leading ten covering 8% to 10%. The clonotype was recovered from an elderly woman with COVID-19, enrolled during active disease. The specimen was peripheral blood.

The CDR3 sequence is CASSAPGLAGYEQYF. The CDR3, as DNA: TGTGCCAGCAGTGCACCGGGACTAGCGGGTTACGAGCAGTACTTC. The V call is TRBV6-2 or TRBV6-3, the J call TRBJ2-7, with 12 positions matching TRBD2. V trimming: 5 bases; J trimming: 4 bases; junction bases outside the gene matches: 6. Germline values: CDR1 MNHEY, CDR2 SVGEGT. The CDR3 sequence is 15 residues long.